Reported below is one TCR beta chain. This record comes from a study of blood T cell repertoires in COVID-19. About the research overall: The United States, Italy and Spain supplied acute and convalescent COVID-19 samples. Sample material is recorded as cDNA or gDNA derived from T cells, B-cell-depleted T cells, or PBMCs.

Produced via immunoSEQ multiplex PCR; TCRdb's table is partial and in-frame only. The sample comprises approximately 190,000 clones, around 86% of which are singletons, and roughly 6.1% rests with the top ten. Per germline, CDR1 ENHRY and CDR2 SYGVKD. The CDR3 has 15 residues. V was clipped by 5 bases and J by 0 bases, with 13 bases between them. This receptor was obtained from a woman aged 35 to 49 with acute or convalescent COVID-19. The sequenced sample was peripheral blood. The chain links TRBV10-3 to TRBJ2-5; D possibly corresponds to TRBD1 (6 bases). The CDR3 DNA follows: TGTGCCATCAGTCAACTGGACAGCAACCAAGAGACCCAGTACTTC. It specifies CAISQLDSNQETQYF.